This TCR beta chain derives from a study of cytomegalovirus exposure and HLA in healthy donors. Study conclusions and caveats: Cytomegalovirus association was assigned to some 160 TCR beta chains. For most TCR sequences rarity was the rule, although some public TCRs occurred in many donors.

TCRdb's copy holds only in-frame clones and misses some; the assay was immunoSEQ multiplex PCR. The table records 65,000 to 75,000 clones, nearly 95% of them present only once. To note about this clone: Its antigen is not known.

The V gene's germline CDR1 is MDHEN and CDR2 SYDVKM. This CDR3 spans 13 amino acids. The donors were part of the validation cohort of 120 subjects. That cohort was separate from the first cohort, which comprised about 670 subjects. The source material was PBMCs. The TCR sequence derives from a man aged 18 to 35 in good health and CMV-seropositive. The chain uses TRBV28 and TRBJ2-5; D is possibly TRBD2 (5 bases). Matching the DNA end better, TRBJ2-7 makes the J call doubtful. CDR3 protein: CASGRAASYEQYF. The CDR3 DNA is TGTGCCAGCGGGCGGGCAGCTTCCTACGAGCAGTACTTC.